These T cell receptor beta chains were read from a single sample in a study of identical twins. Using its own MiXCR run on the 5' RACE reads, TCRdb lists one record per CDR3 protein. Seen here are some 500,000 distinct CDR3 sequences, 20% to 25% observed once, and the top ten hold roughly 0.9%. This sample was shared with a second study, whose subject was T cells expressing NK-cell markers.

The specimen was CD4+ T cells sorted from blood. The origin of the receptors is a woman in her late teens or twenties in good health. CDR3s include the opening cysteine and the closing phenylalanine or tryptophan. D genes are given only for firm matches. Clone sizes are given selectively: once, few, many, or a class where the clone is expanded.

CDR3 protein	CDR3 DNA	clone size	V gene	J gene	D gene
CSAGTGNIQYF	TGCAGTGCTGGAACAGGGAACATTCAGTACTTC	NA	TRBV20-1	TRBJ2-4	NA
CASSLPHNEQFF	TGCGCCAGCAGCCTCCCTCACAATGAGCAGTTCTTC	NA	TRBV5-1	TRBJ2-1	NA
CASTTGQGRDTGELFF	TGTGCCAGCACCACGGGGCAGGGTCGGGACACCGGGGAGCTGTTTTTT	NA	TRBV7-9	TRBJ2-2	NA
CSAPDRGGAGQPQHF	TGCAGTGCTCCGGACAGAGGCGGTGCGGGTCAGCCCCAGCATTTT	NA	TRBV20-1	TRBJ1-5	NA
CASSLVFVELFF	TGCGCCAGCAGCTTGGTTTTTGTGGAGCTGTTTTTT	NA	TRBV5-1	TRBJ2-2	NA
CASSVLGLAANYEQYF	TGTGCCAGCAGTGTCCTAGGACTAGCGGCCAACTACGAGCAGTACTTC	NA	TRBV2	TRBJ2-7	TRBD2
CSARAGSSRTEAFF	TGCAGTGCTAGAGCGGGATCTAGTCGGACTGAAGCTTTCTTT	NA	TRBV20-1	TRBJ1-1	NA
CATSSAGDLLEQYF	TGTGCCACCAGTAGCGCGGGGGACCTCTTAGAGCAGTACTTC	few	TRBV12-3/TRBV12-4	TRBJ2-7	TRBD2
CASTQIPRTSGNEQFF	TGCGCCAGCACCCAGATCCCCCGGACTAGCGGTAATGAGCAGTTCTTC	NA	TRBV5-1	TRBJ2-1	TRBD2
CATSRDRPDTQYF	TGTGCCACCAGCAGAGACCGCCCAGATACGCAGTATTTT	few	TRBV15	TRBJ2-3	NA
CSALRPGLAGGSISYEQYF	TGCAGTGCCCTACGACCGGGACTAGCGGGAGGCTCCATCTCCTACGAGCAGTACTTC	NA	TRBV20-1	TRBJ2-7	TRBD2
CASSADRVGGYTF	TGTGCCAGCAGTGCTGACAGGGTTGGTGGCTACACCTTC	NA	TRBV12-3/TRBV12-4	TRBJ1-2	TRBD1
CASSHLSGGSGEQFF	TGTGCCAGCAGCCATCTAAGCGGGGGGAGTGGTGAGCAGTTCTTC	NA	TRBV14	TRBJ2-1	TRBD2
CAISGILGSDTQYF	TGTGCCATCAGTGGGATACTAGGGTCAGATACGCAGTATTTT	NA	TRBV10-3	TRBJ2-3	NA
CASSLLASISEQYF	TGTGCCAGCAGCTTACTGGCTAGTATTAGCGAGCAGTACTTC	many	TRBV7-2	TRBJ2-7	NA
CASSNTGGRADTQYF	TGTGCCAGCAGCAATACAGGGGGACGCGCAGATACGCAGTATTTT	NA	TRBV6-1	TRBJ2-3	TRBD1
CASIDRVNTEAFF	TGTGCCAGCATAGACAGGGTGAACACTGAAGCTTTCTTT	NA	TRBV27	TRBJ1-1	TRBD1
CASSLGVYTEAFF	TGTGCCAGCAGCTTAGGGGTGTACACTGAAGCTTTCTTT	few	TRBV12-3/TRBV12-4	TRBJ1-1	NA
CASSLPMAGSYEQYF	TGTGCCAGCAGCTTACCCATGGCAGGGAGCTACGAGCAGTACTTC	NA	TRBV7-2	TRBJ2-7	NA
CASSHLGASEQFF	TGTGCCAGCAGCCACCTGGGGGCATCCGAGCAGTTCTTC	NA	TRBV3-1	TRBJ2-1	NA
CASSVGGVSLGTEAFF	TGTGCCAGCAGCGTAGGGGGGGTTTCTTTAGGCACTGAAGCTTTCTTT	NA	TRBV9	TRBJ1-1	NA
CASSPNGRHNYGYTF	TGTGCCAGCAGCCCGAACGGGCGACATAACTATGGCTACACCTTC	NA	TRBV11-3	TRBJ1-2	NA
CASSSTGEGEAFF	TGTGCCAGCAGTTCCACTGGCGAGGGTGAAGCTTTCTTT	NA	TRBV12-3/TRBV12-4	TRBJ1-1	NA
CASRFNRLEAFF	TGTGCAAGTCGCTTCAACAGGCTTGAAGCTTTCTTT	few	TRBV12-2	TRBJ1-1	NA
CASSQDRIAQQFF	TGTGCCAGCAGCCAGGACAGGATAGCTCAGCAGTTCTTC	few	TRBV7-6	TRBJ2-1	TRBD1
CASSPPGQGGTEAFF	TGTGCCAGCTCACCACCCGGACAGGGAGGCACTGAAGCTTTCTTT	few	TRBV18	TRBJ1-1	TRBD1
CASSPREILNEQFF	TGTGCCAGCAGTCCCCGGGAGATCCTCAATGAGCAGTTCTTC	NA	TRBV12-3/TRBV12-4	TRBJ2-1	NA
CASSLGAPTIEQFF	TGTGCCAGCAGCTTAGGGGCTCCCACAATTGAGCAGTTCTTC	NA	TRBV7-2	TRBJ2-1	NA
CSAMGLAAYNEQFF	TGCAGTGCTATGGGACTAGCGGCCTACAATGAGCAGTTCTTC	few	TRBV20-1	TRBJ2-1	TRBD2
CATSDSRTGPYGYTF	TGTGCCACCAGTGATTCTCGCACGGGACCTTATGGCTACACCTTC	many	TRBV24-1	TRBJ1-2	NA
CASSSRTGTGAKNIQYF	TGTGCCAGCAGTTCCAGAACCGGGACAGGGGCCAAAAACATTCAGTACTTC	NA	TRBV6-2/TRBV6-3	TRBJ2-4	TRBD1
CSAWAGADEQYF	TGCAGTGCTTGGGCCGGGGCGGACGAGCAGTACTTC	few	TRBV20-1	TRBJ2-7	NA
CSVNFDEAFF	TGCAGCGTGAACTTTGATGAAGCTTTCTTT	few	TRBV29-1	TRBJ1-1	NA
CSVDDVRGRQETQYF	TGCAGCGTTGACGACGTGCGCGGGAGGCAAGAGACCCAGTACTTC	NA	TRBV29-1	TRBJ2-5	TRBD2
CASSSRDRATGELFF	TGTGCCAGCAGCTCGCGGGACAGGGCCACCGGGGAGCTGTTTTTT	few	TRBV5-6	TRBJ2-2	TRBD1
CASSDHGREETQYF	TGTGCCAGCAGTGATCACGGCAGGGAGGAGACCCAGTACTTC	NA	TRBV6-1	TRBJ2-5	NA
CASSLDGGGPYEQYF	TGCGCCAGCAGCTTGGACGGAGGGGGCCCCTACGAGCAGTACTTC	NA	TRBV5-1	TRBJ2-7	NA
CSAREAKAGTPYEQYF	TGCAGTGCTAGAGAGGCTAAAGCGGGGACGCCCTACGAGCAGTACTTC	few	TRBV20-1	TRBJ2-7	TRBD2
CASSFRQGNTEAFF	TGTGCCAGCAGCTTCCGACAGGGGAACACTGAAGCTTTCTTT	NA	TRBV11-3	TRBJ1-1	TRBD1
CASSSIRKGLANYNEQFF	TGTGCCAGCAGCTCCATACGCAAGGGACTAGCGAACTACAATGAGCAGTTCTTC	NA	TRBV11-1	TRBJ2-1	TRBD2
CSARGREGRETQYF	TGCAGTGCGAGGGGGCGGGAGGGCCGTGAGACCCAGTACTTC	NA	TRBV20-1	TRBJ2-5	TRBD2
CSVRTSGIRDNEQFF	TGCAGCGTTCGGACTAGCGGGATACGAGACAATGAGCAGTTCTTC	few	TRBV20-1	TRBJ2-1	TRBD2
CSAGPGGPFGQFF	TGCAGTGCCGGCCCGGGAGGGCCTTTTGGGCAGTTCTTC	few	TRBV20-1	TRBJ2-1	TRBD2
CASTPGRGWRNGELFF	TGTGCCAGCACTCCCGGGAGAGGATGGCGAAACGGGGAGCTGTTTTTT	many	TRBV12-3/TRBV12-4	TRBJ2-2	NA
CASSLRHRTDTQYF	TGTGCCAGCAGTTTGAGACACCGCACAGATACGCAGTATTTT	NA	TRBV27	TRBJ2-3	NA
CSTGGRAGNEQFF	TGCAGTACGGGCGGGAGGGCCGGGAATGAGCAGTTCTTC	NA	TRBV20-1	TRBJ2-1	TRBD2
CASSFERRGSEAFF	TGTGCCAGCAGTTTCGAGAGACGGGGCTCTGAAGCTTTCTTT	many	TRBV12-3/TRBV12-4	TRBJ1-1	NA
CSARRGARGEQFF	TGCAGTGCTAGACGGGGCGCGAGGGGGGAGCAGTTCTTC	NA	TRBV20-1	TRBJ2-1	NA
CASSGQGPEQYF	TGCGCCAGCAGTGGACAGGGGCCCGAGCAGTACTTC	NA	TRBV4-3	TRBJ2-7	TRBD1
CSARDSTGASYNEQFF	TGCAGTGCTAGAGATTCCACGGGAGCCTCCTACAATGAGCAGTTCTTC	few	TRBV20-1	TRBJ2-1	NA
CSVGPDGYEQYF	TGCAGCGTTGGACCGGACGGCTACGAGCAGTACTTC	NA	TRBV29-1	TRBJ2-7	NA
CSTKGADISYEQYF	TGCAGTACGAAGGGGGCCGACATCTCCTACGAGCAGTACTTC	NA	TRBV20-1	TRBJ2-7	TRBD1
CSARGRGTKNIQYF	TGCAGTGCTAGAGGACGGGGGACCAAAAACATTCAGTACTTC	NA	TRBV20-1	TRBJ2-4	NA
CASSPAATRGEQYF	TGTGCCAGCAGTCCAGCGGCGACGAGAGGCGAGCAGTACTTC	NA	TRBV6-1	TRBJ2-7	NA